Listed below are T cell receptor beta chains from one sample, sequenced in a study of T cell responses to AZD1222 COVID-19 vaccine. Clones were read by immunoSEQ multiplex PCR, and TCRdb kept only the in-frame ones, dropping some. Among more than 80,000 clones listed, about 90% were seen once. Sequences were derived from peripheral blood, sampled 28 days after the second AZD1222 dose. All receptors come from an adult who received the AZD1222 COVID-19 vaccine. Each CDR3 is given with its conserved first and last residue. Each record gives: CDR3 length, clone size, V gene, J gene, D gene, CDR3 protein, CDR3 DNA. D genes are given only for firm matches. Clone size is shown for a subset of rows, as once, few, many or a class of expanded clone.

13	once	TRBV30	TRBJ2-2	.	CAWSARVAGELFF	TGTGCCTGGAGTGCTAGGGTGGCCGGGGAGCTGTTTTTT
14	.	TRBV6-2/TRBV6-3	TRBJ1-6	TRBD1	CASSPRTGGSPLHF	TGTGCCAGCAGTCCCCGGACAGGGGGGTCACCCCTCCACTTT
12	.	TRBV12-3/TRBV12-4	TRBJ2-1	.	CASSSDNDEQFF	TGTGCCAGCAGTTCCGATAACGACGAGCAGTTCTTC
18	.	TRBV30	TRBJ1-1	.	CAWSNTGGAGFAFTEAFF	TGTGCCTGGAGTAATACCGGGGGGGCCGGGTTCGCTTTCACTGAAGCTTTCTTT
14	.	TRBV6-2/TRBV6-3	TRBJ2-3	TRBD2	CASSRGGSTDTQYF	TGTGCCAGCAGTCGGGGGGGAAGCACAGATACGCAGTATTTT
13	.	TRBV11-3	TRBJ1-1	.	CASSSTAYTEAFF	TGTGCCAGCAGCTCAACAGCCTACACTGAAGCTTTCTTT
14	.	TRBV5-1	TRBJ1-2	TRBD1	CASSSPGQQYGYTF	TGCGCCAGCAGCTCCCCGGGACAGCAATATGGCTACACCTTC
13	.	TRBV18	TRBJ2-7	.	CASSAGHSYEQYF	TGTGCCAGCTCAGCGGGACATAGCTACGAGCAGTACTTC
16	once	TRBV7-9	TRBJ1-5	TRBD1	CASSTSGTGGNQPQHF	TGTGCCAGCAGCACCTCCGGGACAGGGGGAAATCAGCCCCAGCATTTT
14	.	TRBV11-2	TRBJ1-2	.	CASSLADTNYGYTF	TGTGCCAGCAGCTTAGCAGACACTAACTATGGCTACACCTTC
15	.	TRBV5-4	TRBJ2-1	.	CASSLGRSGVAEQFF	TGTGCCAGCAGCTTGGGACGGTCGGGGGTGGCTGAGCAGTTCTTC
13	.	TRBV18	TRBJ1-2	.	CASSPAREYGYTF	TGTGCCAGCTCACCAGCCAGGGAGTATGGCTACACCTTC
14	.	TRBV5-1	TRBJ2-7	TRBD2	CASSPGGEVYEQYF	TGCGCCAGCAGCCCTGGGGGGGAGGTGTACGAGCAGTACTTC
15	.	TRBV7-9	TRBJ2-6	.	CASSLDSSGANVLTF	TGTGCCAGCAGCTTAGATTCGTCTGGGGCCAACGTCCTGACTTTC
12	.	TRBV6-6	TRBJ2-3	.	CASRWPQGTQYF	TGTGCCAGCAGGTGGCCCCAGGGTACGCAGTATTTT
12	.	TRBV12-3/TRBV12-4	TRBJ2-7	.	CASSWDGYEQYF	TGTGCCAGCAGTTGGGACGGCTACGAGCAGTACTTC
13	.	TRBV2	TRBJ2-7	TRBD2	CASSTSGAYEQYF	TGTGCCAGCAGTACTAGCGGCGCCTACGAGCAGTACTTC
16	few	TRBV11-2	TRBJ2-1	TRBD1	CASSFETGGLHNEQFF	TGTGCCAGCAGTTTCGAGACAGGGGGCCTTCACAATGAGCAGTTCTTC
13	.	TRBV6-4	TRBJ1-2	.	CASSDEGFRGYTF	TGTGCCAGCAGTGACGAAGGGTTTCGAGGCTACACCTTC
18	.	TRBV4-2	TRBJ1-6	.	CASSQDRTGNSVNSPLHF	TGTGCCAGCAGCCAAGACCGAACAGGGAATTCGGTTAATTCACCCCTCCACTTT
13	.	TRBV2	TRBJ1-5	.	CASSVGSRQPQHF	TGTGCCAGCAGTGTGGGTTCCAGACAGCCCCAGCATTTT
15	.	TRBV13	TRBJ2-7	TRBD1	CASSIAGTGSYEQYF	TGTGCCAGCAGTATCGCCGGGACAGGGTCCTACGAGCAGTACTTC
13	.	TRBV5-1	TRBJ1-2	.	CASSPGPDYGYTF	TGCGCCAGCAGCCCCGGACCTGACTATGGCTACACCTTC
14	.	TRBV5-4	TRBJ1-3	.	CASSLVGYGNTIYF	TGTGCCAGCAGCTTGGTGGGATACGGAAACACCATATATTTT
13	.	TRBV5-5	TRBJ1-2	TRBD1	CASSLQGRYGYTF	TGTGCCAGCAGCTTACAGGGGAGGTATGGCTACACCTTC
19	.	TRBV7-2	TRBJ1-6	.	CASRRDGVLGSSYNSPLHF	TGTGCCAGCAGGCGGGACGGAGTATTGGGAAGCTCCTATAATTCACCCCTCCACTTT
15	.	TRBV6-1	TRBJ1-6	.	CASSDPGFYNSPLHF	TGTGCCAGCAGTGACCCCGGGTTCTATAATTCACCCCTCCACTTT
12	.	TRBV28	TRBJ1-2	.	CASSLAGDGYTF	TGTGCCAGCAGTTTGGCCGGGGATGGCTACACCTTC
13	.	TRBV18	TRBJ1-4	.	CASSPPNTEKLFF	TGTGCCAGCTCACCTCCGAACACCGAAAAACTGTTTTTT
14	once	TRBV4-3	TRBJ1-2	.	CASSQDRSPYGYTF	TGCGCCAGCAGCCAAGATCGGAGTCCCTATGGCTACACCTTC
16	.	TRBV15	TRBJ1-3	.	CATSRSRDASGNTIYF	TGTGCCACCAGCAGGTCCCGAGACGCCTCTGGAAACACCATATATTTT
18	.	TRBV4-1	TRBJ1-3	.	CASSQEVLGAHTGNTIYF	TGCGCCAGCAGCCAAGAGGTTCTAGGGGCTCACACTGGAAACACCATATATTTT
13	few	TRBV7-9	TRBJ2-2	.	CATPGANTGELFF	TGTGCCACCCCGGGCGCGAACACCGGGGAGCTGTTTTTT
14	.	TRBV11-2	TRBJ1-2	.	CASSLGTTRRGYTF	TGTGCCAGCAGCTTAGGCACCACAAGAAGGGGCTACACCTTC
14	.	TRBV19	TRBJ2-1	TRBD1	CASTGTGAGNEQFF	TGTGCCAGTACCGGGACAGGGGCAGGGAATGAGCAGTTCTTC
11	once	TRBV28	TRBJ1-2	.	CASSLSRVRTF	TGTGCCAGCAGTTTATCGAGGGTGAGGACCTTC
15	.	TRBV5-4	TRBJ1-6	TRBD1	CASSLGGGNNSPLHF	TGTGCCAGCAGCTTGGGAGGGGGCAATAATTCACCCCTCCACTTT
12	.	TRBV29-1	TRBJ1-2	TRBD1	CSVAGTAYGYTF	TGCAGCGTTGCCGGGACAGCTTATGGCTACACCTTC
14	.	TRBV13	TRBJ2-3	TRBD2	CASSFPTGGDTQYF	TGTGCCAGCAGCTTCCCCACGGGGGGAGATACGCAGTATTTT
15	.	TRBV18	TRBJ1-4	TRBD1	CASSLGQGAVEKLFF	TGTGCCAGCTCACTGGGACAGGGGGCTGTTGAAAAACTGTTTTTT
17	.	TRBV5-8	TRBJ1-1	.	CASSLRGKGIMDTEAFF	TGTGCCAGCAGCCTCAGGGGAAAAGGGATTATGGACACTGAAGCTTTCTTT
15	.	TRBV5-1	TRBJ1-3	.	CATSPVNSSGNTIYF	TGCGCCACCTCTCCAGTCAACAGCTCTGGAAACACCATATATTTT
16	.	TRBV28	TRBJ1-2	TRBD1	CASSSPSGTGKEGYTF	TGTGCCAGCAGCTCACCTTCCGGGACAGGGAAGGAAGGCTACACCTTC
16	.	TRBV4-1	TRBJ1-2	TRBD1	CASSHYPDREDYGYTF	TGCGCCAGCAGCCATTACCCGGACAGGGAGGACTATGGCTACACCTTC
17	.	TRBV9	TRBJ2-3	TRBD2	CASSGRLAGGSPDTQYF	TGTGCCAGCAGCGGACGGCTAGCGGGGGGGAGTCCAGATACGCAGTATTTT
14	.	TRBV7-9	TRBJ2-7	TRBD1	CASSFGQGTDEQYF	TGTGCCAGCAGCTTCGGACAGGGAACTGACGAGCAGTACTTC
14	.	TRBV7-2	TRBJ1-6	TRBD1	CASSLGDRGSPLHF	TGTGCCAGCAGCTTAGGGGACAGGGGTTCACCCCTCCACTTT
12	.	TRBV5-6	TRBJ2-2	.	CASSPNTGELFF	TGTGCCAGCAGCCCGAACACCGGGGAGCTGTTTTTT
13	.	TRBV29-1	TRBJ1-4	TRBD1	CSVPGQEDEKLFF	TGCAGCGTTCCGGGACAGGAGGATGAAAAACTGTTTTTT